This passage covers 30 T cell receptor beta chains from one sample sequenced in a study of siplizumab effects on memory and regulatory T cells. Only in-frame clones appear in the TCRdb table, and some are missing; sequencing was by immunoSEQ multiplex PCR. The sample yields 98,000 or so clones, 93% seen once. The source material was Tregs sorted from blood. Every receptor here comes from a human donor in good health.

The V call is TRBV25-1, the J call TRBJ2-2; 7 bases are a match to TRBD2. The CDR3 consists of 15 residues. V gave up 3 bases and J gave up 9 bases; unmatched junction bases: 10. Germline CDR1 reads MGHDK; CDR2 reads SYGVNS. CDR3 region: CASSDGPAGARELFF. The DNA for the CDR3 is TGTGCCAGCAGTGATGGGCCGGCGGGAGCTAGGGAGCTGTTTTTT.

The chain links TRBV10-3 to TRBJ1-2; D not resolved. The germline V gene has CDR1 ENHRY and CDR2 SYGVKD. V was trimmed by 0 bases and J by 5 bases, leaving 13 bases between them. The CDR3 has 15 amino acids. In DNA form, the CDR3 reads TGTGCCATCAGTGAGTCTGGCACGTCTAGGTATGGCTACACCTTC. The encoded protein is CAISESGTSRYGYTF.

The sample holds one count of this clone. This chain connects TRBV7-2 to TRBJ1-2, with D perhaps matching TRBD1 (6 bases). There are 14 residues in the CDR3. Trimming took off 1 base at V and 12 bases at J, with 18 bases between the two ends. Germline lookup yields CDR1 SGHTA and CDR2 FQGNSA. CDR3 residues: CASSLGSVGGLDTF. CDR3 coding DNA: TGTGCCAGCAGCTTAGGGTCTGTAGGGGGGCTGGACACCTTC.

The chain joins TRBV30 to TRBJ1-2; D is unresolved. This CDR3 has 13 residues. Deletions cut 0 bases from V and 3 bases from J, with 8 bases between. CDR1 is GTSNPN and CDR2 is SVGIG in the germline V gene (reference sequence). The CDR3 spells CAWSVYKDYGYTF. CDR3 nucleotide sequence: TGTGCCTGGAGTGTATATAAGGACTATGGCTACACCTTC.

This clone has a single count. The chain carries TRBV5-1 and TRBJ2-2; 8 nucleotides agree with TRBD1. CDR3 length equals 15 residues. The V gene end was trimmed by 4 bases and the J gene end by 4 bases; junction bases not matched to a gene: 6. The germline V gene encodes CDR1 SGHRS and CDR2 YFSETQ. The CDR3 nucleotides read TGCGCCAGCAGCCTGGACAGGGTCGGCACCGGGGAGCTGTTTTTT. It specifies CASSLDRVGTGELFF. Based on the CDR3 plus reference TRBV5-1 and TRBJ2-2, the full variable domain is KAGVTQTPRYLIKTRGQQVTLSCSPISGHRSVSWYQQTPGQGLQFLFEYFSETQRNKGNFPGRFSGRQFSNSRSEMNVSTLELGDSALYLCASSLDRVGTGELFFGEGSRLTVL.

This rearrangement joins TRBV5-6 to TRBJ1-2; perhaps TRBD1 as D (5 bases). Germline V gene data show CDR1 as SGHDT and CDR2 as YYEEEE. The CDR3 is 14 residues long. V was cut by 2 bases and J by 4 bases, with 12 bases left in between. The CDR3 sequence: CASSFQGMSYGYTF. CDR3 coding DNA: TGTGCCAGCAGCTTCCAGGGCATGAGCTATGGCTACACCTTC.

This chain uses TRBV14 with TRBJ2-7; weak D call: TRBD1 (6 bases). Trimming took off 1 base at V and 4 bases at J, with 14 bases between the two ends. The germline gives CDR1 SGHDN, CDR2 FVKESK. The CDR3 runs 15 residues. In DNA, the CDR3 is TGTGCCAGCAGCCAAGCAGGGGCCTCAGGATACGAGCAGTACTTC. This translates into CASSQAGASGYEQYF. Combining the CDR3 with reference TRBV14 and TRBJ2-7 gives the whole variable domain EAGVTQFPSHSVIEKGQTVTLRCDPISGHDNLYWYRRVMGKEIKFLLHFVKESKQDESGMPNNRFLAERTGGTYSTLKVQPAELEDSGVYFCASSQAGASGYEQYFGPGTRLTVT.

V and J are TRBV7-9 and TRBJ1-3; the D is unclear. Germline lookup yields CDR1 SEHNR and CDR2 FQNEAQ (reference sequence). V lost 7 bases, J lost 0 bases, and 10 bases lay in between. The CDR3 runs 14 residues. The CDR3 here is CASTFSGSGNTIYF. The DNA of the CDR3 is TGTGCCAGCACCTTTTCCGGCTCTGGAAACACCATATATTTT.

The chain links TRBV7-3 to TRBJ2-3; the D call may be TRBD1 or TRBD2 (5 bases each). Germline V gene lookup returns CDR1 SGHTA and CDR2 FQGTGA. V lost 2 bases and J lost 1, with 13 bases in between. The CDR3 spans 16 residues. In nucleotides, the CDR3 is TGTGCCAGCAGCTTAGGGGGTCTTAGGGGCACAGATACGCAGTATTTT. Residues: CASSLGGLRGTDTQYF.

The rearrangement uses TRBV10-1 and TRBJ1-4; D uncertain. CDR3 length: 15 residues. The germline V gene has CDR1 WNHNN and CDR2 SYGVQD (reference sequence). V lost 0 bases and J lost 0, with 5 bases in between. CDR3 residues: CASSESLATNEKLFF. DNA for the CDR3: TGCGCCAGCAGTGAGTCGCTTGCAACTAATGAAAAACTGTTTTTT.

The J gene is TRBJ2-3, the V gene TRBV11-1; D uncertain. From germline, CDR1 is SGHAT and CDR2 FQDESV (reference sequence). The CDR3 has 12 amino acids. V was shortened by 4 bases and J by 6 bases, with 8 bases between the two germline ends. CDR3 DNA sequence: TGTGCCAGCAGCTCAGTTCGGGATACGCAGTATTTT. Its translation: CASSSVRDTQYF.

The CDR3: CASRGQSQGQPQHF. CDR3 DNA sequence: TGTGCCAGCAGGGGACAGTCTCAGGGACAGCCCCAGCATTTT. The chain employs TRBV2 and TRBJ1-5, with 7 bases lining up with TRBD1. The CDR3 spans 14 residues. Germline CDR1 SNHLY, CDR2 FYNNEI. V gave up 6 bases and J gave up 7 bases; unmatched junction bases: 9.

The V call is TRBV27, the J call TRBJ2-7, with 7 bases matching TRBD2. The trim removed 6 bases at V and 9 bases at J, leaving 17 bases unmatched. This CDR3 has 15 amino acids. Germline-derived CDR1 and CDR2 are MNHEY and SMNVEV (reference sequence). In DNA, the CDR3 is TGTGCCAGCAGGAGAAGCGGGGTAAATTCGCTTGGGCAGTACTTC. The encoded protein is CASRRSGVNSLGQYF.

The genes are TRBV29-1 and TRBJ2-5, with TRBD2 matching 10 bases. Germline-derived CDR1 and CDR2 are SQVTM and ANQGSEA. The V gene end was trimmed by 5 bases and the J gene end by 5 bases; junction bases not matched to a gene: 8. The CDR3 runs to 14 residues. The CDR3 nucleotides read TGCAGCGTTTTAGCGGGGGGTCCCACTGAGACCCAGTACTTC. Translating it yields CSVLAGGPTETQYF.

The CDR3 sequence is CASSLNLHTDTQYF. CDR3 sequence (DNA): TGTGCCAGCAGCTTAAACCTGCACACAGATACGCAGTATTTT. The chain is built from TRBV7-9 and TRBJ2-3; D gene unclear. Germline V CDR1 and CDR2: SEHNR, FQNEAQ (reference sequence). This CDR3 region has 14 residues. Deletions cut 2 bases from V and 2 bases from J, with 8 bases between.

Here the CDR3 DNA reads TGTGCCAGTAGTACCCGACATAGCTCCTACAATGAGCAGTTCTTC. This encodes CASSTRHSSYNEQFF. The chain couples TRBV19 to TRBJ2-1; D remains unclear. The V gene's germline CDR1 is LNHDA and CDR2 SQIVND (reference sequence). Trimming pared 4 bases from V and 0 bases from J, leaving 10 bases between. The CDR3 runs to 15 residues. Full variable domain (missing parts from reference TRBV19 and TRBJ2-1): DGGITQSPKYLFRKEGQNVTLSCEQNLNHDAMYWYRQDPGQGLRLIYYSQIVNDFQKGDIAEGYSVSREKKESFPLTVTSAQKNPTAFYLCASSTRHSSYNEQFFGPGTRLTVL.

The chain combines TRBV30 with TRBJ2-6, with D tentatively TRBD1 (5 bases). The CDR3 covers 16 residues. In germline, CDR1 is GTSNPN, CDR2 SVGIG (reference sequence). Trimming pared 4 bases from V and 0 bases from J, leaving 13 bases between. The CDR3 region is CAWKGVLISGANVLTF. DNA for the CDR3: TGTGCCTGGAAAGGGGTTTTAATCTCTGGGGCCAACGTCCTGACTTTC. The entire variable domain, with the rest obtained from reference TRBV30 and TRBJ2-6, is as follows: SQTIHQWPATLVQPVGSPLSLECTVEGTSNPNLYWYRQAAGRGLQLLFYSVGIGQISSEVPQNLSASRPQDRQFILSSKKLLLSDSGFYLCAWKGVLISGANVLTFGAGSRLTVL.

The chain recombines TRBV15 with TRBJ2-2, with TRBD2 matching over 14 bases. J lost 5 bases, V lost 0 bases, and 11 bases had no gene match. Germline CDR1 and CDR2: LNHNV and YYDKDF (reference sequence). The CDR3 has 20 residues. The CDR3 DNA reads TGTGCCACCAGCAGAGATTTAGAGTATGGACTAGCGGGAGGAACCGGGGAGCTGTTTTTT. This gives the protein CATSRDLEYGLAGGTGELFF.

This chain uses TRBV7-3 with TRBJ2-2; D is ambiguous. This CDR3 contains 14 residues. The V gene's germline CDR1 is SGHTA and CDR2 FQGTGA. Between the trimmed V and J ends, which lost 3 bases and 0 bases, there was a span of 5 bases. The CDR3, as DNA: TGTGCCAGCAGCTTTGACCCGAACACCGGGGAGCTGTTTTTT. It translates to CASSFDPNTGELFF.

The genes are TRBV2 and TRBJ2-7; 8 bases match TRBD1. V was pared by 4 bases and J by 7 bases, with 6 bases of the junction left unmatched. The V gene's germline CDR1 is SNHLY and CDR2 FYNNEI. This CDR3 spans 13 amino acids. The CDR3 protein is CASSGQGMGEQYF. As DNA, the CDR3 is TGTGCCAGCAGTGGACAGGGGATGGGGGAGCAGTACTTC.

The chain uses TRBV27 and TRBJ1-2; no firm D call. Germline lookup yields CDR1 MNHEY and CDR2 SMNVEV (reference sequence). There are 13 residues in the CDR3. V shed 3 bases and J shed 2 bases, with 7 bases lying between them. The CDR3 sequence is CASSLGRNYGYTF. The CDR3 nucleotides are TGTGCCAGCAGTTTGGGCAGAAACTATGGCTACACCTTC.

This chain joins TRBV18 and TRBJ2-7; 8 bases match TRBD1. This CDR3 is 14 amino acids long. V was clipped by 4 bases and J by 4 bases; unmatched bases: 6. Per the germline V gene, CDR1 is KGHSH and CDR2 is LQKENI. This chain's CDR3 is CASSLTGAQYEQYF. The CDR3 DNA follows: TGTGCCAGCTCACTGACAGGGGCCCAGTACGAGCAGTACTTC.

The rearrangement links TRBV30 to TRBJ1-3, with D uncertain. The ends were cut back, 1 base at V and 0 bases at J, with 4 bases in the middle. CDR1 is GTSNPN and CDR2 is SVGIG in the germline V gene (reference sequence). The CDR3 is 13 amino acids. CDR3 bases: TGTGCCTGGAGTGGCGCCTCTGGAAACACCATATATTTT. Amino acid sequence: CAWSGASGNTIYF.

The chain joins TRBV7-9 to TRBJ2-2, with 13 bases identical to TRBD2. This CDR3 comprises 16 residues. V lost 6 bases, J lost 4 bases, and 5 bases stayed unmatched. Germline CDR1 is SEHNR and CDR2 is FQNEAQ (reference sequence). Here the CDR3 DNA reads TGTGCCAGCAGACCGGGACTAGCGGGGTTCACCGGGGAGCTGTTTTTT. Translated, it gives CASRPGLAGFTGELFF.

To note about this clone: This specimen includes other DNA sequences encoding the same CDR3. The chain links TRBV29-1 to TRBJ1-1; D unresolved. This CDR3 is built from 12 residues. Germline-derived CDR1 and CDR2 are SQVTM and ANQGSEA. V was cut by 6 bases and J by 6 bases, with 14 bases left in between. In nucleotides, the CDR3 is TGCAGCGTCCTGATAAAACCGGCTGAAGCTTTCTTT. Its translation: CSVLIKPAEAFF. Full variable domain (missing parts from reference TRBV29-1 and TRBJ1-1): SAVISQKPSRDICQRGTSLTIQCQVDSQVTMMFWYRQQPGQSLTLIATANQGSEATYESGFVIDKFPISRPNLTFSTLTVSNMSPEDSSIYLCSVLIKPAEAFFGQGTRLTVV.

This clone is a singleton in its sample. DNA for the CDR3: TGCGCCAGCAGCTTGAGGACAGGGGGCTACGAGCAGTACTTC. Residues: CASSLRTGGYEQYF. The J gene is TRBJ2-7, the V gene TRBV5-1, with 10 nucleotides matching TRBD1. The CDR3 sequence is 14 residues long. Germline V CDR1 and CDR2: SGHRS, YFSETQ. V lost 1 base, J lost 3 bases, and 1 base stayed unmatched.

The J gene is TRBJ1-1, the V gene TRBV4-3; maybe TRBD1 (6 bases). V was trimmed by 0 bases and J by 2 bases, leaving 10 bases between them. The CDR3 is made up of 15 amino acids. Germline lookup yields CDR1 LGHNA and CDR2 YSLEER. The CDR3 bases are TGCGCCAGCAGCCAAGAAGGGGGAAGTAACACTGAAGCTTTCTTT. As protein: CASSQEGGSNTEAFF.

The rearrangement links TRBV19 to TRBJ2-1; D perhaps matches TRBD1 (5 bases). The germline V and J ends were trimmed by 1 base and 6 bases, with 13 bases remaining between them. Germline assignment: CDR1 LNHDA and CDR2 SQIVND (reference sequence). The CDR3 loop spans 15 amino acids. The CDR3 here is CASSIVAGRRNEQFF. The CDR3 DNA reads TGTGCCAGTAGTATAGTTGCAGGGCGTCGCAATGAGCAGTTCTTC.

Written as DNA, the CDR3 is TGTGCCAGCAGTGAACTAGGCAGGGGTGATTCACCCCTCCACTTT. Translated: CASSELGRGDSPLHF. The chain is built from TRBV6-1 and TRBJ1-6, with a possible D match to TRBD1 (6 bases). V was clipped by 2 bases and J by 8 bases, with 13 bases between them. Germline V gene lookup returns CDR1 MNHNS and CDR2 SASEGT. This CDR3 comprises 15 residues.

The chain couples TRBV6-6 to TRBJ1-1, with D tentatively TRBD1 (6 bases). CDR1 is MNHNY and CDR2 is SVGAGI in the germline V gene (reference sequence). The CDR3 has 14 amino acids. Trimming left V 2 bases short and J 1 base short, with 8 bases between. The CDR3 DNA is TGTGCCAGCAGTTACGGGACAAGGAACACTGAAGCTTTCTTT. Translation gives CASSYGTRNTEAFF.